The sequence of this T cell receptor (beta chain) was determined in a study of early T cells in non-severe SARS-CoV-2 infection. A single record per CDR3 protein comes from TCRdb applying MiXCR to the 5' RACE reads. The sample holds more than 55,000 distinct CDR3 sequences, 5.9% seen once. Germline CDR1 KGHSH, CDR2 LQKENI. Trimming left V 3 bases short and J 0 bases short, with 12 bases between. This CDR3 region has 16 residues. This clonotype was recorded at least ten times. The sequencing here drew on whole blood, taken at baseline. The clonotype originates from an adult who was a healthcare worker with PCR-confirmed SARS-CoV-2 infection or an uninfected control (not recorded which). The chain carries TRBV18 and TRBJ2-1; the D is unclear. CDR3 DNA sequence: TGTGCCAGCTCACCTACGATACTGAGCTCCTACAATGAGCAGTTCTTC. The encoded protein is CASSPTILSSYNEQFF.